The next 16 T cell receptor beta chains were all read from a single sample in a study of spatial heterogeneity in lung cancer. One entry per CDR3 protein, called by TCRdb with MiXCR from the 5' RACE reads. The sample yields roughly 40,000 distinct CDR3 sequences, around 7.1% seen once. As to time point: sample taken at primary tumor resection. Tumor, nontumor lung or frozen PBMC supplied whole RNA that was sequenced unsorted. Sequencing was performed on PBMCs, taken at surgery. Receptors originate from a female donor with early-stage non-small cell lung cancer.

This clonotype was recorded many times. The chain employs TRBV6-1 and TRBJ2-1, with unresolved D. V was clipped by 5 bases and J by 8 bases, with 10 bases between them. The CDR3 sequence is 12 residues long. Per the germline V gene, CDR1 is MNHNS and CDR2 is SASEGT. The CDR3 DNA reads TGTGCCAGCAGTCATATTCGGGATGAGCAGTTCTTC. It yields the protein CASSHIRDEQFF.

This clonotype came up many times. CDR3: CASSLEGNTIYF. In DNA form, the CDR3 reads TGTGCCAGCAGCTTAGAAGGAAACACCATATATTTT. The chain has TRBV7-6 and TRBJ1-3; D is unclear. The germline CDR1 and CDR2 sequences are SGHVS and FNYEAQ. Between the trimmed V and J ends, which lost 1 base and 4 bases, there was a span of 2 bases. This CDR3 is built from 12 residues.

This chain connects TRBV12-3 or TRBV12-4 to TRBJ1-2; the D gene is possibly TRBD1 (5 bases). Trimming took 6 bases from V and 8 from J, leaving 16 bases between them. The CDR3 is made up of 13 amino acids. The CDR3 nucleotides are TGTGCCAGCAGCCGAAGCGGAGGGGAGGGCTACACCTTC. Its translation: CASSRSGGEGYTF.

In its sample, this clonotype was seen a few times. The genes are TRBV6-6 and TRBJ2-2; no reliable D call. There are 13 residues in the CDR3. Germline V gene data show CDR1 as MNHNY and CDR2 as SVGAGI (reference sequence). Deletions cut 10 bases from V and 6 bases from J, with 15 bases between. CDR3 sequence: CATKRSVAGELFF. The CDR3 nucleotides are TGTGCCACCAAGAGGAGTGTCGCCGGGGAGCTGTTTTTT.

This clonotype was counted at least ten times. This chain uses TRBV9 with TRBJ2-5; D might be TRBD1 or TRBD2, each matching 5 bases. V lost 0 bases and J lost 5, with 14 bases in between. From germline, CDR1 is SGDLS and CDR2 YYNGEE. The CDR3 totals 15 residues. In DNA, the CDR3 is TGTGCCAGCAGCGTAGGGGACGGCATCGGGGAGACCCAGTACTTC. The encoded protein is CASSVGDGIGETQYF.

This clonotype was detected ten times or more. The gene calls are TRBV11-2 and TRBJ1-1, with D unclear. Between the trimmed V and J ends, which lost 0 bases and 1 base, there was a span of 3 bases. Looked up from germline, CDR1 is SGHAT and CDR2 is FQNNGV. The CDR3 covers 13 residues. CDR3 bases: TGTGCCAGCAGCTTAGAAAGGAACACTGAAGCTTTCTTT. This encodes CASSLERNTEAFF. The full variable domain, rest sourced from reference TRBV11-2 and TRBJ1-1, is EAGVAQSPRYKIIEKRQSVAFWCNPISGHATLYWYQQILGQGPKLLIQFQNNGVVDDSQLPKDRFSAERLKGVDSTLKIQPAKLEDSAVYLCASSLERNTEAFFGQGTRLTVV.

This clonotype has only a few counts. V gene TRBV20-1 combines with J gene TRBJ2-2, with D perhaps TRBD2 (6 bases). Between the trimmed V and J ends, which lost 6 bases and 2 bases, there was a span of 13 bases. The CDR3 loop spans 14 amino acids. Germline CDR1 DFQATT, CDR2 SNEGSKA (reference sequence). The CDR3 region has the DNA TGCAGTGCCACTTGGGACTCCAACACCGGGGAGCTGTTTTTT. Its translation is CSATWDSNTGELFF.

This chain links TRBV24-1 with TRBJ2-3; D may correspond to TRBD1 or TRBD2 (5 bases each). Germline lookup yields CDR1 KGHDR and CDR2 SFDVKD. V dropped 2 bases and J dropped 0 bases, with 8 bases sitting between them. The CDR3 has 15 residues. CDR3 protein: CATSDSRDSTDTQYF. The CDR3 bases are TGTGCCACCAGTGATTCCCGGGACAGCACAGATACGCAGTATTTT.

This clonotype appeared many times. In DNA, the CDR3 is TGTGCCACCAGTGAGTACCGGGAGCCTGAAGCTTTCTTT. Its protein product is CATSEYREPEAFF. This chain uses TRBV24-1 with TRBJ1-1; D uncertain. V dropped 4 bases and J dropped 6 bases, with 11 bases sitting between them. The CDR3 consists of 13 residues. Germline-derived CDR1 and CDR2 are KGHDR and SFDVKD.

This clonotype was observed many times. In DNA form, the CDR3 reads TGTGCCAGCAGTTTTGGCTTTAGGGGCGGGAATTCACCCCTCCACTTT. Its protein is CASSFGFRGGNSPLHF. This chain links TRBV27 with TRBJ1-6; D is perhaps TRBD1 (5 bases). V was shortened by 3 bases and J by 7 bases, with 16 bases between the two germline ends. Germline V gives CDR1 MNHEY, CDR2 SMNVEV (reference sequence). This CDR3 spans 16 amino acids.

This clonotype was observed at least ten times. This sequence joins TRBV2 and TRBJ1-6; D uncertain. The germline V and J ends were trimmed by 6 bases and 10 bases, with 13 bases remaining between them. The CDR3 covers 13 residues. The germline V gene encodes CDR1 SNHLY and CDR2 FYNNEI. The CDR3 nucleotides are TGTGCCAGCAGCGTTAGGGATGGATCACCCCTCCACTTT. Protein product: CASSVRDGSPLHF.

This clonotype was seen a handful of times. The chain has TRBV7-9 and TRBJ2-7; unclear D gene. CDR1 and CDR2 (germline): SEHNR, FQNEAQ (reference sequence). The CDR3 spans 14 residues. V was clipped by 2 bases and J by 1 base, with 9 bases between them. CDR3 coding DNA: TGTGCCAGCAGCTTAAACTCCCAATCCTACGAGCAGTACTTC. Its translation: CASSLNSQSYEQYF.

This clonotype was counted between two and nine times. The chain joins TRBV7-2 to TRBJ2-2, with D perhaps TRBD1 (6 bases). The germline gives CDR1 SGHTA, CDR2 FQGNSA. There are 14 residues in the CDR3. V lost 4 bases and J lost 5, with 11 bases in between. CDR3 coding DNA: TGTGCCAGCAGCTGGGCAGGGACAACCGGGGAGCTGTTTTTT. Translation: CASSWAGTTGELFF.

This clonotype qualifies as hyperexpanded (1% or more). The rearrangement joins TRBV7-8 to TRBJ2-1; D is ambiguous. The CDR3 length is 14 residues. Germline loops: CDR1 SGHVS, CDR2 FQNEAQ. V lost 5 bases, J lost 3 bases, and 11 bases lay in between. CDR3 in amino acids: CASSPDWGYNEQFF. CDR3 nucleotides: TGTGCCAGCAGCCCAGATTGGGGCTACAATGAGCAGTTCTTC. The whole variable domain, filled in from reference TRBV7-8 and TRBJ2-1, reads GAGVSQSPRYKVAKRGQDVALRCDPISGHVSLFWYQQALGQGPEFLTYFQNEAQLDKSGLPSDRFFAERPEGSVSTLKIQRTQQEDSAVYLCASSPDWGYNEQFFGPGTRLTVL.

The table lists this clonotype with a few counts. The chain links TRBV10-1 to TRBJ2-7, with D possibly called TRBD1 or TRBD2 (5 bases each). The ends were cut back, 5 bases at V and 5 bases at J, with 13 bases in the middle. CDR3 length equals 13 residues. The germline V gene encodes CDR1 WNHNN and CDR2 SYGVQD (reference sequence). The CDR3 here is CASSRDVLNEQYF. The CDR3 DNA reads TGCGCCAGCAGTAGGGACGTCCTCAACGAGCAGTACTTC.

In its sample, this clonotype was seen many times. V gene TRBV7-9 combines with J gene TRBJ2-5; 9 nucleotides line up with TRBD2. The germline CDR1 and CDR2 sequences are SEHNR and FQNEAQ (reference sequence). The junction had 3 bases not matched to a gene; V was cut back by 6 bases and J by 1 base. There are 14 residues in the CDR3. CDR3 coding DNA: TGTGCCAGCAGTCTAGCGGGGTTCCAAGAGACCCAGTACTTC. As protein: CASSLAGFQETQYF. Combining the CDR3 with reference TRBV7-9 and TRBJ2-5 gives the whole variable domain DTGVSQNPRHKITKRGQNVTFRCDPISEHNRLYWYRQTLGQGPEFLTYFQNEAQLEKSRLLSDRFSAERPKGSFSTLEIQRTEQGDSAMYLCASSLAGFQETQYFGPGTRLLVL.